Below, 8 T cell receptor beta chains from the same sample are listed, as sequenced in a study of OX40 agonist ivuxolimab in advanced cancers. Using immunoSEQ multiplex PCR, the repertoire was profiled, and TCRdb retains in-frame clones only, with some absent. The table shows roughly 10,000 clones, with around 73% occurring only once. Sequences were derived from CD4+ or CD8+ T cells sorted from blood, sampled in a trial of the OX40 agonist ivuxolimab. All receptors derive from an adult with an advanced solid tumor such as melanoma, head and neck, liver or kidney cancer.

V usage is TRBV20-1 and J usage is TRBJ2-1; D possibly uses TRBD1 or TRBD2 (5 bases each). This CDR3 contains 11 residues. The V gene's germline CDR1 is DFQATT and CDR2 SNEGSKA (reference sequence). Trimming took 1 base from V and 10 from J, leaving 8 bases between them. CDR3 protein: CSARVWGEQFF. DNA for the CDR3: TGCAGTGCTAGAGTTTGGGGGGAGCAGTTCTTC.

In this sample, this clone turned up a few times. The CDR3 loop reads CASSPPAGAGTEAFF. CDR3 DNA sequence: TGTGCCAGCAGCCCCCCAGCGGGGGCGGGCACTGAAGCTTTCTTT. The V call is TRBV9, the J call TRBJ1-1, with D maybe TRBD1 (6 bases). This CDR3 is built from 15 residues. V was shortened by 4 bases and J by 4 bases, with 17 bases between the two germline ends. Germline CDR1 is SGDLS and CDR2 is YYNGEE. The whole variable domain, remainder taken from reference TRBV9 and TRBJ1-1, is DSGVTQTPKHLITATGQRVTLRCSPRSGDLSVYWYQQSLDQGLQFLIQYYNGEERAKGNILERFSAQQFPDLHSELNLSSLELGDSALYFCASSPPAGAGTEAFFGQGTRLTVV.

This clone has just one count. The CDR3 region has the DNA TGCGCCAGCAGCTTGGACAGGGACGTTTCTGGAAACACCATATATTTT. It yields the protein CASSLDRDVSGNTIYF. The J gene is TRBJ1-3, the V gene TRBV5-1, with D possibly TRBD1 on 6 matching bases. The CDR3 is 16 residues long. Trimming pared 0 bases from V and 1 base from J, leaving 11 bases between. Germline V lookup: CDR1 SGHRS, CDR2 YFSETQ. Based on the CDR3 plus reference TRBV5-1 and TRBJ1-3, the full variable domain is KAGVTQTPRYLIKTRGQQVTLSCSPISGHRSVSWYQQTPGQGLQFLFEYFSETQRNKGNFPGRFSGRQFSNSRSEMNVSTLELGDSALYLCASSLDRDVSGNTIYFGEGSWLTVV.

V and J are TRBV29-1 and TRBJ2-7; a weak D match, TRBD1 (5 bases). V lost 2 bases and J lost 3, with 11 bases in between. Germline V lookup: CDR1 SQVTM, CDR2 ANQGSEA. The CDR3 extends over 13 amino acids. CDR3 sequence: CSVESQGNYEQYF. As DNA, the CDR3 is TGCAGCGTTGAATCTCAGGGAAACTACGAGCAGTACTTC.

This rearrangement joins TRBV13 to TRBJ2-1; TRBD2 might be the D (6 bases). Between the trimmed V and J ends, which lost 6 bases and 6 bases, there was a span of 18 bases. CDR1 and CDR2 (germline): PRHDT, FYEKMQ (reference sequence). The length of the CDR3 is 15 residues. The CDR3 DNA reads as TGTGCCAGCAGACAGACTCAACCCGGGGGCAATGAGCAGTTCTTC. Residues: CASRQTQPGGNEQFF.

The chain joins TRBV7-2 to TRBJ2-3; D remains unclear. This CDR3 region has 16 residues. Per germline, CDR1 SGHTA and CDR2 FQGNSA. Trimming shortened V by 3 bases and J by 2 bases, and 15 bases separated the two germline ends. The CDR3 spells CASSFRSPRSTDTQYF. In nucleotides, the CDR3 is TGTGCCAGCAGCTTTCGATCGCCTAGGTCCACAGATACGCAGTATTTT. The full variable domain, rest sourced from reference TRBV7-2 and TRBJ2-3, is GAGVSQSPSNKVTEKGKDVELRCDPISGHTALYWYRQSLGQGLEFLIYFQGNSAPDKSGLPSDRFSAERTGGSVSTLTIQRTQQEDSAVYLCASSFRSPRSTDTQYFGPGTRLTVL.

Note on this clone: The sample carries other DNA sequences with the same CDR3. The chain joins TRBV6-5 to TRBJ2-7; 8 positions agree with TRBD1. Germline CDR1 reads MNHEY; CDR2 reads SVGAGI. Germline trimming cut 5 bases from V and 2 bases from J; bases unmatched to any gene: 5. The CDR3 runs to 14 residues. CDR3: CASSPGQGAYEQYF. CDR3 DNA sequence: TGTGCCAGCAGTCCCGGACAGGGAGCCTACGAGCAGTACTTC.

The chain recombines TRBV28 with TRBJ2-1; TRBD2 matches 10 bases. The junction had 14 bases not matched to a gene; V was cut back by 7 bases and J by 8 bases. This CDR3 contains 16 residues. Germline V gene sequence: CDR1 MDHEN, CDR2 SYDVKM. The CDR3 bases are TGTGCCAGCATTCTGGGGCTAGCGGGAGCCCCGGATGAGCAGTTCTTC. Translating it yields CASILGLAGAPDEQFF. Based on the CDR3 plus reference TRBV28 and TRBJ2-1, the full variable domain is DVKVTQSSRYLVKRTGEKVFLECVQDMDHENMFWYRQDPGLGLRLIYFSYDVKMKEKGDIPEGYSVSREKKERFSLILESASTNQTSMYLCASILGLAGAPDEQFFGPGTRLTVL.